The present T cell receptor beta chain was sequenced within a study of CD8 T cell repertoires and HIV-1 epitope variants. Study-level information: Controls were a CMV, EBV and flu peptide pool, Ebola AY9 negative control, and no-peptide well. Epitopes were three Gag families plus Nef HW9 and YT9.

The study's findings and limits: Nef KF9 drew about 5 clonotypes and HW9 one, without TAALDMSHF responses. Of roughly ten antigen-specific beta clonotypes, about six appeared to cross-react with escape variants.

Points on this clone: Its antigen is undetermined.

This CDR3 has 15 amino acids. With V trimmed by 4 bases and J by 1 base, 1 base remained unmatched. The germline CDR1 and CDR2 sequences are SGHRS and YFSETQ. Assay used: immunoSEQ multiplex PCR; TCRdb lists only in-frame clones, some missing. The sample yields roughly 100,000 clones, around 75% seen once. The source is a male donor with HIV. Sequencing was performed on uncultured baseline CD8+ T cells from peripheral blood mononuclear cells (PBMCs). The chain carries TRBV5-1 and TRBJ2-6; 8 bases line up with TRBD1. CDR3 nucleotides: TGCGCCAGCAGCGACAGGGGATCTGGGGCCAACGTCCTGACTTTC. Translated: CASSDRGSGANVLTF. The full variable domain, completed using reference TRBV5-1 and TRBJ2-6, is KAGVTQTPRYLIKTRGQQVTLSCSPISGHRSVSWYQQTPGQGLQFLFEYFSETQRNKGNFPGRFSGRQFSNSRSEMNVSTLELGDSALYLCASSDRGSGANVLTFGAGSRLTVL.